Listed below are T cell receptor beta chains from one sample, sequenced in a study of T cell repertoires in cytomegalovirus infection. MiXCR, applied by TCRdb to the reads, yields one record per CDR3 protein. The sample holds approximately 76,000 distinct CDR3 sequences, 20% to 30% seen once. Antigens for these TCRs are unknown. The specimen was CD8+ T cells from cultured PBMCs, collected from culture after CMV antigen stimulation. These receptors were taken from a human donor in good health (CMV status not recorded). Some clones in this sample may be carry-over from other donors' samples. The CDR3 runs from the conserved cysteine through the conserved F or W. D genes are given only for firm matches. The size field is filled for only some rows; it gives once, few, many or a size class.

TRBJ1-5	few	NA	TRBV4-1	TGCGCCAGCAGCCAAGATCTGTACAATCAGCCCCAGCATTTT	CASSQDLYNQPQHF
TRBJ2-3	NA	TRBD1	TRBV4-3	TGCGCCAGCAGCCAGACAGGGATCACAGATACGCAGTATTTT	CASSQTGITDTQYF
TRBJ2-4	NA	NA	TRBV28	TGTGCCAGCAGTTCCCTCTCGCAGGGAGGCAAAAACATTCAGTACTTC	CASSSLSQGGKNIQYF
TRBJ2-3	many	NA	TRBV7-2	TGTGCCAGCAGCTTAGAAGGGGTCGGCACAGATACGCAGTATTTT	CASSLEGVGTDTQYF
TRBJ2-1	few	NA	TRBV12-3/TRBV12-4	TGTGCCAGCAGCGACGGATGGGGCGATGAGCAGTTCTTC	CASSDGWGDEQFF
TRBJ1-1	few	NA	TRBV4-3	TGCGCCAGCAGCCAAGAAATCGACTTGAACACTGAAGCTTTCTTT	CASSQEIDLNTEAFF
TRBJ2-2	many	NA	TRBV11-2	TGTGCCAGCAGCCCGGTGGGGGCGGTCACCGGGGAGCTGTTTTTT	CASSPVGAVTGELFF
TRBJ1-1	NA	NA	TRBV5-4	TGTGCCACCCGGGACACTGGAACTGAAGCTTTCTTT	CATRDTGTEAFF
TRBJ1-3	NA	TRBD1	TRBV27	TGTGCCAGCAGTTCCCTCGGACAGGGCGGAAACACCATATATTTT	CASSSLGQGGNTIYF
TRBJ2-5	NA	NA	TRBV10-3	TGTGCCATCAGTGAGTCAGGGGCTCTCCAAGAGACCCGGTACTTC	CAISESGALQETRYF
TRBJ2-3	many	NA	TRBV6-1	TGTGCCAGCAGTGAACTAGTGGATACGCAGTATTTT	CASSELVDTQYF
TRBJ2-3	NA	NA	TRBV7-6	TGTGCCAGCAGCTGGAGAGGGAGGCGCCGAGATACGCAGTATTTT	CASSWRGRRRDTQYF
TRBJ2-2	NA	NA	TRBV27	TGTGCCAGCAGTGCCAGGGGCATGAACGGGGAGCTGTTTTTT	CASSARGMNGELFF
TRBJ2-2	NA	NA	TRBV5-3	TGTGCCAGCAGCTTGAAGGTCTCCAACACCGGGGAGCTGTTTTTT	CASSLKVSNTGELFF
TRBJ2-7	NA	NA	TRBV28	TGTGCCAGCAGTTTAGACCAGTCCTACGAGCAGTACTTC	CASSLDQSYEQYF
TRBJ1-1	few	NA	TRBV10-3	TGTGCCATCAGTGATGACGGCACTGAAGCTTTCTTT	CAISDDGTEAFF